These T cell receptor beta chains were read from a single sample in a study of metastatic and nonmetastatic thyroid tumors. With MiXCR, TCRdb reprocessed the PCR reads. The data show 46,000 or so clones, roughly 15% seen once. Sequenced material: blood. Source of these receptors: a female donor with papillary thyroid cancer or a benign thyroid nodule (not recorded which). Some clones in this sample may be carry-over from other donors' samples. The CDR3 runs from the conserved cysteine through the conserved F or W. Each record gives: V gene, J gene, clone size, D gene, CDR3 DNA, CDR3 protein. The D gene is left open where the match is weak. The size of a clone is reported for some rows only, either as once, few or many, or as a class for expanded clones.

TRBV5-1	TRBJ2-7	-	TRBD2	TGCGCCAGCAGCTTGGGGACTAGCGGGAGAATCCACGAGCAGTACTTC	CASSLGTSGRIHEQYF
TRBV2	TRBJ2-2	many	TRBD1	TGTGCCAGCAGACTCGACAGGGCTGGAGCCGGGGAGCTGTTTTTT	CASRLDRAGAGELFF
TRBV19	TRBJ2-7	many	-	TGTGCCAGTAGTCTCCGGCAGACCTACGAGCAGTACTTC	CASSLRQTYEQYF
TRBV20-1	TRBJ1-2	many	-	TGCAGTGCTAGAGACCAGGGAAACTATGGCTACACCTTC	CSARDQGNYGYTF
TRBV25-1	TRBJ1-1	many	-	TGTGCCAGCAGTGAATATGGAGGGGAGGCTTTCTTT	CASSEYGGEAFF
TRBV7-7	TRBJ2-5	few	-	TGTGCCAGCAGCCCGGGACTAAGCCAGGGGGAGACCCAGTACTTC	CASSPGLSQGETQYF
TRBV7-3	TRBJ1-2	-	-	TGTGCCAGCAGCTCTGCCTCCACAGGTAACTATCGCTACACATTC	CASSSASTGNYRYTF
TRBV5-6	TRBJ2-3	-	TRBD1	TGTGCCAGCACCACACAGGGGGCGGGAGATATGCAGTATTTT	CASTTQGAGDMQYF
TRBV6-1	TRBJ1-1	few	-	TGTGCCAGCAGTGGCGGGAGGGGAACTGAAGCTTTCTTT	CASSGGRGTEAFF
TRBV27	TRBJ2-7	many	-	TGTGCCAGCAGTTTATCCCGACCGGGCTACGAGCAGTACTTC	CASSLSRPGYEQYF
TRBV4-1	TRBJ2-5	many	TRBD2	TGCGCCAGCAGCCAAGGCCTTCTAGCGGGAGAGGGTCAGGTAGAGACCCAGTACTTC	CASSQGLLAGEGQVETQYF
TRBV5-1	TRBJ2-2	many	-	TGCGCCAGCAGCCGCCCCACGGCCGGGGAGCTGTTTTTT	CASSRPTAGELFF
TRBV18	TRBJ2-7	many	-	TGTGCCAGCTCACCTTGGGGACAAATAAACCCTTACGAGCAGTACTTC	CASSPWGQINPYEQYF
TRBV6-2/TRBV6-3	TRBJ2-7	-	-	TGTGCCAGCATCCCAAAGGGTGCAGGAAGAGACGAGCAGTACTTC	CASIPKGAGRDEQYF
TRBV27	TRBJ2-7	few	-	TGTGCCAGCAGTGCGTCCCCCAGGGACTACGAGCAGTACTTC	CASSASPRDYEQYF
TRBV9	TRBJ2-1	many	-	TGTGCCAGCAGCGACCGGATAGCGGACAATGAGCAGTTCTTC	CASSDRIADNEQFF
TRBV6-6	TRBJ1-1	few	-	TGTGCCAGCAGTTACGGACGCCCAGGCCCGGGGAGTTCTAAAGCTTTCTTT	CASSYGRPGPGSSKAFF
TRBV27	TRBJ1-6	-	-	TGTGCCAGCAGTTTTGACAGCAATTCACCCCTCCACTTT	CASSFDSNSPLHF
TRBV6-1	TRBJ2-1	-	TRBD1	TGTGCCAGCAGCCCCCCGACAGGGAATGTCAATGAGCATTTCTTC	CASSPPTGNVNEHFF
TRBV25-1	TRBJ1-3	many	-	TGTGCCAGCAGTGCTCCCACCGGGACGTCGATCTCTGGAAACACCATATATTTT	CASSAPTGTSISGNTIYF
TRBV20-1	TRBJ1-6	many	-	TGCAGTGCTAGAGATTTCAGAGAACGGCCAAATTCACCCCTCCACTTT	CSARDFRERPNSPLHF
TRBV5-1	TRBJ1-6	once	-	TGCGCCAGCAGCTACGACCGTTTCGGGCCACCCCTCCACTTT	CASSYDRFGPPLHF
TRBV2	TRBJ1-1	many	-	TGTGCCAGCGGGTCTATGCGGAACACTGAAGCTTTCTTT	CASGSMRNTEAFF
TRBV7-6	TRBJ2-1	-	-	TGTGCCAGCAGCTTAGAGTCCTCCTACAATGAGCAGTTCTTC	CASSLESSYNEQFF
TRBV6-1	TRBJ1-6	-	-	TGTGCCAGCAGTGAGACCCCCAAGGATTCACCCCTCCACTTT	CASSETPKDSPLHF
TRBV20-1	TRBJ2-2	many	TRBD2	TGCAGTGCTAGAGATCGCCTAGCGGGAGGCACCGGGGAGCTGTTTTTC	CSARDRLAGGTGELFF
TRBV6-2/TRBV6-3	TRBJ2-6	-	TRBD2	TGTGCCAGCAGTTACGGGACTAGCGGGCCGTCTGGGGCCAACGTCCTGACTTTC	CASSYGTSGPSGANVLTF
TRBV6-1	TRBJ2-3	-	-	TGTGCCAGCAGGTTCGGGGGTACTCAGTATTTT	CASRFGGTQYF
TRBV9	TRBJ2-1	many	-	TGTGCCAGCAGCGTAGAGGGACGGCAGCAGTTCTTC	CASSVEGRQQFF
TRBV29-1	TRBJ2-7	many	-	TGCAGCGTTGGGTCGGTCGACGGTGCTTACGAGCAGTACTTC	CSVGSVDGAYEQYF
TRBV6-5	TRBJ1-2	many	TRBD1	TGTGCCAGCAGTCACGTCCCGGGACAGGGGGCAGCTAACTATGGCTACACCTTC	CASSHVPGQGAANYGYTF
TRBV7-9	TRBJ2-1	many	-	TGTGCCAGCAGCTTTCAAAGGAATGAGCAGTTCTTC	CASSFQRNEQFF
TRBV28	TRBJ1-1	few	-	TGTGCCAGCATTTCGGGATGGGGTAACACTGAAGCTTTCTTT	CASISGWGNTEAFF
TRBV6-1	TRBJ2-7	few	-	TGTGCCAGCAGTCCAGGACGGACCTCCTACGAGCAGTACTTC	CASSPGRTSYEQYF
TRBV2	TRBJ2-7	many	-	TGTGCCAGCAGTGAAGGTATGGCAGGGAACCCCTACGAGCAGTACTTC	CASSEGMAGNPYEQYF
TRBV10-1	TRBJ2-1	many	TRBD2	TGCGCCAGCAGTCCCACGACTAGCGGGCGGAATGAGCAGTTCTTC	CASSPTTSGRNEQFF
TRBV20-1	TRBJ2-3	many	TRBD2	TGCAGTGCTACTAAAGCGGGAGGTTCAGATACGCAGTATTTT	CSATKAGGSDTQYF
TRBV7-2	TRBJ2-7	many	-	TGTGCCAGCAGCTTACCCCCTACCTACGAGCAGTACTTC	CASSLPPTYEQYF
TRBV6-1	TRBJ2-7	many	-	TGTGCCAGCAGTCGGGACGGATTAACCTACGAGCAGTACTTC	CASSRDGLTYEQYF
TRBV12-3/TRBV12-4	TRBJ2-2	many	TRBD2	TGTGCCAGCAGTTTTTATGGGGCGGGAGATATCACCGGGGAGCTGTTTTTT	CASSFYGAGDITGELFF
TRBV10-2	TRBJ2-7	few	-	TGCGCCAGCGGAAACTACCCCTACGAGCAGTACTTC	CASGNYPYEQYF
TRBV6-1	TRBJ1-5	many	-	TGTGCCAGCAGTGGGGCAGGCGGACGCAATCAGCCCCAGCATTTT	CASSGAGGRNQPQHF
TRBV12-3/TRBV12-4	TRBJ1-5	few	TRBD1	TGTGCCAGCAGTTTGGTGACAGGGGTACATCAGCCCCGGCATTTT	CASSLVTGVHQPRHF
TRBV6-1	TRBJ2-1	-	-	TGTGCCAGCAGTCAGCAGAGCTCCTACAATGAGCAGTTCTTC	CASSQQSSYNEQFF
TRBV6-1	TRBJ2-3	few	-	TGTGCCAGCAGTGACCCCCGCACAAGAACAGATAAGCAGTATTTT	CASSDPRTRTDKQYF
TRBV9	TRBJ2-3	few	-	TGTGCCAGCAGCGCAAGAGGGGATACGCAGTATTTT	CASSARGDTQYF
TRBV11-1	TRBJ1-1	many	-	TGTGCCAGCAGCTTTATCCTGGGGCCGGATGGTACTGAAGCTTTCTTT	CASSFILGPDGTEAFF
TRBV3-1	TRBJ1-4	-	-	TGTGTCAGCAGCCAAGCTGGTGAAAAACTGTTTTTT	CVSSQAGEKLFF
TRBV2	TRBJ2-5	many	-	TGTGCCAGTGGGACGTTAGGGGAGACCCAGTACTTC	CASGTLGETQYF